This TCR beta chain was found in a study of human T cells and chemical hapten exposure (dated by TCRdb to the early 2020s). A note on the overall study: For sensitization, 2% DPC in acetone was applied to an approximately 2 cm by approximately 2 cm area of upper inner arm skin. Patch tests used Finn chambers with 0.01% DPC on the upper back, scored after 6 days by International Contact Dermatitis Research Group standards. The libraries were sequenced as a pool, and the TCR yield per sample differed mostly because of small variations in library volumes within the pool. Patients additionally received weekly therapeutic DPC doses to the scalp throughout the roughly 25-week study period. This study followed changes in the peripheral blood TCR repertoire in vivo during primary and secondary sensitization of alopecia patients to the hapten diphenylcyclopropenone (DPC). Blood was sampled from patients pre-sensitization (week 0) and at 2, 6 and about 24 weeks after DPC sensitization. The patient cohort, mostly female, included alopecia areata with under or over 50% scalp involvement, alopecia totalis and alopecia universalis. Some 29 alopecia patients gave blood for TCR sequencing at one to four time points (pre-sensitization, 2, 6 and 24 weeks). On the study overall, not on this receptor specifically: After repeated subsampling, the strength of the expansion versus patch-test correlation and the threshold at which it became significant changed. Significantly more large CDR3 similarity clusters were formed by expanded TCRs than by pre-sensitization or healthy control sets, consistent with antigen-driven responses. The number of PT1 expanded TCRs positively correlated with patch test score, significant at thresholds 8, 16 and 32 but not 4. DPC sensitization did not change how many TCRs were above 1 in 1000 frequency, and no evidence was found of alterations in global repertoire structure. All patients had alopecia, a presumed autoimmune disease, so their immune response might differ from that of healthy individuals.

Receptor amplification or capture employed RACE. Instrument used: NextSeq 500. Library preparation attached unique molecular identifiers to individual cDNA molecules for quantitative, reproducible TCR counting. Each blood RNA sample was used to sequence both TCR alpha and TCR beta chains. The authors processed their data as follows. Samples had a median of 95,638 TCRs, with a range from about 23,224 to 750,000. V, J and CDR3 annotation of the TCR reads was carried out using the Decombinator software suite. To make PS versus PT1 abundance plots, every sample was subsampled to the same number of TCRs (28,000). TCRs were defined as expanded if absent before sensitization and observed at least eight times at the 2-week time point. Using fastp trimming at Q25 and MiXCR clonotype assembly, TCRdb reanalyzed the public sequencing data and kept in-frame beta chains. Rows are unified per CDR3 protein, each entry keeping the most common DNA and genes. It is TCRdb's table, rather than the study itself, that gives the V and J calls and clone size. The table for this sample lists about 99,000 distinct CDR3 sequences; around 12% of them were counted only once. The ten largest clones take up roughly 2.1% of the sample.

According to the study, the label for this sample's time point signals: patch test 1, 2 weeks after DPC sensitization. What this sample's treatment or condition label stands for: therapeutic diphenylcyclopropenone sensitization with weekly scalp DPC. At every patch-test visit, the blood draw took place before the patch test was put on. Patients were eligible if aged 18 to 70, diagnosed with alopecia and judged suitable for DPC therapy, and pregnant patients were excluded. Total RNA was isolated from unfractionated whole blood collected in Tempus Blood RNA tubes. CDR1 and CDR2 were assigned from the germline V gene as LGHNA and YSLEER. V was cut back by 0 bases and J by 3 bases, leaving a gap of 5 bases between them. The CDR3 goes from the cysteine to the phenylalanine over 13 residues. Only the CDR3 region is kept as DNA, spanning 39 bases read in frame from base 1. As concerns this clonotype: No antigen is known for it. Base qualities are not recorded, but no much larger clone differs from it by a single base.

The chain uses TRBV4-3 and TRBJ2-5, with no reliable assignment of the D segment. Sequencing was performed on whole blood, taken in connection with sensitization to the hapten diphenylcyclopropenone (DPC). The sequence was obtained from a woman between 35 and 50 years old with alopecia areata. Some clones in this sample may be carry-over from other donors' samples. The CDR3 region: CASSQDDEETQYF. The nucleotide sequence reads as follows: TGCGCCAGCAGCCAAGATGACGAAGAGACCCAGTACTTC.